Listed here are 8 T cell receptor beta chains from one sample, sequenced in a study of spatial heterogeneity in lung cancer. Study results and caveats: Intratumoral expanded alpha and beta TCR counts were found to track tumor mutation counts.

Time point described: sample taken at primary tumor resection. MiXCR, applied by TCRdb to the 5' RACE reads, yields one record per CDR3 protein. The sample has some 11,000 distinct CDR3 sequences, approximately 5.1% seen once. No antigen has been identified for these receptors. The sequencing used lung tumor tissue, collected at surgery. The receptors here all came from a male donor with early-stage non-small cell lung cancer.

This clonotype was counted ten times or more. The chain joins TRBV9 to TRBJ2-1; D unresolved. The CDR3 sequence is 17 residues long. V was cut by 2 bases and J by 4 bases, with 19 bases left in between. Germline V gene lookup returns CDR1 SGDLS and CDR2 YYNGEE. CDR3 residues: CASSVSSTPAFYNEQFF. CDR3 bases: TGTGCCAGCAGCGTCTCCAGTACCCCTGCTTTTTACAATGAGCAGTTCTTC. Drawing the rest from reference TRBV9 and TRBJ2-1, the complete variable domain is DSGVTQTPKHLITATGQRVTLRCSPRSGDLSVYWYQQSLDQGLQFLIQYYNGEERAKGNILERFSAQQFPDLHSELNLSSLELGDSALYFCASSVSSTPAFYNEQFFGPGTRLTVL.

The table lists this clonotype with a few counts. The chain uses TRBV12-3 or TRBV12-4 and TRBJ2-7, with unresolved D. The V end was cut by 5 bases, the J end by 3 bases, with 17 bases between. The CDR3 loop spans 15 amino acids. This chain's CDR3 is CASSRRSSDIYEQYF. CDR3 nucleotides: TGTGCCAGCAGTCGCAGGTCTTCCGATATCTACGAGCAGTACTTC.

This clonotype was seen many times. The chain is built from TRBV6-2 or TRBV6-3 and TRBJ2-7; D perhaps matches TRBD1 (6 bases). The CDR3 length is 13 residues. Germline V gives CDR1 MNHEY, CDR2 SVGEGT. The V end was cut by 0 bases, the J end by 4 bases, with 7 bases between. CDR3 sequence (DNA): TGTGCCAGCAGTTACTCGAGGGGGTACGAGCAGTACTTC. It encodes CASSYSRGYEQYF.

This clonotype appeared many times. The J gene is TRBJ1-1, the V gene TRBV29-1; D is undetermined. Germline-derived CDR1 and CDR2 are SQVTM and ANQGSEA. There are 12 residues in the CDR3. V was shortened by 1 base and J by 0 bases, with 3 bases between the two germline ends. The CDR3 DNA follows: TGCAGCGTTGAAGGGATGAACACTGAAGCTTTCTTT. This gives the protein CSVEGMNTEAFF.

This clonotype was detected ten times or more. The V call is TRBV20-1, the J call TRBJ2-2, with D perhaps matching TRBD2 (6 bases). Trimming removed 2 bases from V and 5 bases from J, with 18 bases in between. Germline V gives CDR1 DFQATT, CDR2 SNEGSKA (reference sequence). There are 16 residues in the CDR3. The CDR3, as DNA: TGCAGTGCTAGAAACCGGGTGTTAGCGGTAACCGGGGAGCTGTTTTTT. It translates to CSARNRVLAVTGELFF.

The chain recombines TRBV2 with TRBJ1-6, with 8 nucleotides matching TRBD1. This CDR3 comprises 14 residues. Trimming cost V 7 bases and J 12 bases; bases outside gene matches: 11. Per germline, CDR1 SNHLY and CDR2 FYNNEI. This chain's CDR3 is CASISTGVFLPLHF. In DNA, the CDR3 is TGTGCCAGCATTTCGACAGGGGTTTTTTTACCCCTCCACTTT.

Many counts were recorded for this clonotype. The CDR3 protein is CASSEGLGDADTQYF. The DNA of the CDR3 is TGCGCCAGCAGTGAAGGTCTCGGGGATGCGGATACGCAGTATTTT. This chain links TRBV10-1 with TRBJ2-3; possibly TRBD2 for D (5 bases). The germline V gene encodes CDR1 WNHNN and CDR2 SYGVQD (reference sequence). Trimming stripped 3 bases from V and 6 bases from J, with 16 bases between. The CDR3 extends over 15 amino acids.

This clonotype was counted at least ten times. CDR3 DNA sequence: TGTGCCATCAGTGATTGGGACAGTATGGGAGATACGCAGTATTTT. Residues: CAISDWDSMGDTQYF. The chain joins TRBV10-3 to TRBJ2-3, with TRBD1 matching over 7 bases. The trim removed 3 bases at V and 5 bases at J, leaving 8 bases unmatched. The CDR3 runs to 15 residues. Germline V lookup: CDR1 ENHRY, CDR2 SYGVKD.